This T cell receptor (beta chain) was profiled in a study of blood T cell repertoires in COVID-19. The CDR3 extends over 14 amino acids. V was clipped by 7 bases and J by 3 bases; unmatched bases: 9. CDR1 is SGHVS, CDR2 FQNEAQ, per germline. This clone is a singleton in its sample. The protocol was immunoSEQ multiplex PCR, while the TCRdb copy is restricted to in-frame clones and leaves out a portion. This sample yields about 170,000 clones, of which about 85% are seen a single time; about 14% belongs to the top ten. What was sequenced was peripheral blood. The chain employs TRBV7-8 and TRBJ2-7, with 7 bases aligning to TRBD2. This TCR came from an older woman with COVID-19, enrolled during active disease. DNA for the CDR3: TGTGCCAGCACCCCTCTTTCGGGGGGCTACGAGCAGTACGTC. It encodes CASTPLSGGYEQYV.